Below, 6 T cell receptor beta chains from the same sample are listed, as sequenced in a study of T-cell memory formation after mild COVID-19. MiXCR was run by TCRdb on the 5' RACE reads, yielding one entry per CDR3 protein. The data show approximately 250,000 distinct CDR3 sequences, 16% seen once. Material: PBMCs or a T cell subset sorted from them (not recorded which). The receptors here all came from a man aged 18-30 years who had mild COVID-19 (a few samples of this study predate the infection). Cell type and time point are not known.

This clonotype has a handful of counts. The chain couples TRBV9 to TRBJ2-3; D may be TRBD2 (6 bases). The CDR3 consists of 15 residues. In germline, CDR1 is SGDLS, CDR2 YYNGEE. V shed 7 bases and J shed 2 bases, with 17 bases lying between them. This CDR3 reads CASSVGSGPTDTQYF. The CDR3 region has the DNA TGTGCCAGCTCCGTGGGAAGCGGGCCCACAGATACGCAGTATTTT.

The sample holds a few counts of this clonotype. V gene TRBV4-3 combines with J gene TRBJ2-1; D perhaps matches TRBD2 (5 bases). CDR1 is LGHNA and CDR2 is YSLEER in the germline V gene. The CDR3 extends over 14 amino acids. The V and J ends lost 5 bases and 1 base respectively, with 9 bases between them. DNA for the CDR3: TGCGCCAGCAGCTATGGGAGATCCTACAATGAGCAGTTCTTC. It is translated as CASSYGRSYNEQFF.

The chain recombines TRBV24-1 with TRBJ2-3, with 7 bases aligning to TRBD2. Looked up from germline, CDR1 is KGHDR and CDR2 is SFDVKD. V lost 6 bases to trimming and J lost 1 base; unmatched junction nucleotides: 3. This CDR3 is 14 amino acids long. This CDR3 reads CATSSAGGTDTQYF. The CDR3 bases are TGTGCCACCAGTTCTGCGGGGGGCACAGATACGCAGTATTTT.

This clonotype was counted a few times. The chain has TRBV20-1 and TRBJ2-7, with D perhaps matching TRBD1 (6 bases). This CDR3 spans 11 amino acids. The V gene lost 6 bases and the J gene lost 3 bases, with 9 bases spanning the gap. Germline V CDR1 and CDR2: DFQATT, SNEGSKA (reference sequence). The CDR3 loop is CSAGQSYEQYV. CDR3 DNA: TGCAGTGCCGGACAGAGCTACGAGCAGTACGTC.

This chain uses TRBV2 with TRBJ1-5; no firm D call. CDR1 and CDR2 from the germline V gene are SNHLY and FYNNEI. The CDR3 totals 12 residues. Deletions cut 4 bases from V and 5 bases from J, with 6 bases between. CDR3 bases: TGTGCCAGCAGTGCGGAAGATCAGCCCCAGCATTTT. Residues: CASSAEDQPQHF.

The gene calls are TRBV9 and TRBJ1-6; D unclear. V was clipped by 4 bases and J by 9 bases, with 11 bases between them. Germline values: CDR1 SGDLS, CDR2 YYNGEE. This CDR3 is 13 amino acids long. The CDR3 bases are TGTGCCAGCAGCCCCGGGGAGGGTTCACCCCTCCACTTT. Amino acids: CASSPGEGSPLHF.